Below are 31 T cell receptor beta chains sequenced from a single sample in a study of shared clonotypes between healthy human individuals. Naive CD8 isolation took CD45RO-negative cells positively selected for CCR7 and excluded terminally differentiated effector memory CD45RA+ cells. Profiled with immunoSEQ multiplex PCR; TCRdb holds only in-frame clones, not every one. The sample has about 800,000 clones, about 96% seen once. The sequencing input was naive CD8+ T cells sorted from blood. These receptors all stem from a man between 25 and 39 years old in good health.

In nucleotides, the CDR3 is TGTGCCAGCAGTGTGGTAGCGGGAGCGTCTTATGGCACAGATACGCAGTATTTT. Translating it yields CASSVVAGASYGTDTQYF. The V gene is TRBV2, the J gene TRBJ2-3; the match to TRBD2 covers 9 bases. Germline V lookup: CDR1 SNHLY, CDR2 FYNNEI. V lost 4 bases, J lost 1 base, and 12 bases stayed unmatched. CDR3 length: 18 amino acids.

This chain uses TRBV28 with TRBJ2-1, with D uncertain. Germline CDR1 reads MDHEN; CDR2 reads SYDVKM. Trimming took 5 bases from V and 7 from J, leaving 6 bases between them. The CDR3 has 11 amino acids. This chain's CDR3 is CASSIINEQFF. DNA of the CDR3: TGTGCCAGCAGTATTATAAATGAGCAGTTCTTC.

J is TRBJ1-2 and V is TRBV6-5; no definite D call. The CDR3 is 14 residues long. V was shortened by 0 bases and J by 6 bases, with 11 bases between the two germline ends. Germline V gene lookup returns CDR1 MNHEY and CDR2 SVGAGI. The CDR3 DNA reads as TGTGCCAGCAGTTACTCGATCGTGACGGATGGCTACACCTTC. This codes for CASSYSIVTDGYTF.

The chain employs TRBV9 and TRBJ2-2; perhaps TRBD2 as D (6 bases). This CDR3 has 16 residues. Germline assignment: CDR1 SGDLS and CDR2 YYNGEE. V was trimmed by 4 bases and J by 5 bases, leaving 18 bases between them. The CDR3 sequence is CASSFRSGVGTGELFF. The CDR3 region has the DNA TGTGCCAGCAGCTTTCGTTCGGGAGTAGGAACCGGGGAGCTGTTTTTT.

V and J are TRBV11-2 and TRBJ2-3, with TRBD1 as a possible D gene (5 bases). The ends were cut back, 6 bases at V and 2 bases at J, with 18 bases in the middle. The germline V gene encodes CDR1 SGHAT and CDR2 FQNNGV. The CDR3 extends over 16 amino acids. The CDR3 spells CASRPDNGHDTDTQYF. In DNA form, the CDR3 reads TGTGCCAGCAGACCAGACAACGGACACGACACAGATACGCAGTATTTT.

This chain uses TRBV5-1 with TRBJ2-7, with 8 bases identical to TRBD2. CDR1 and CDR2 (germline): SGHRS, YFSETQ. The CDR3 sequence is 16 residues long. V lost 2 bases to trimming and J lost 6 bases; unmatched junction nucleotides: 13. The CDR3 reads CASSLAVAGPQFEQYF. The CDR3 nucleotides are TGCGCCAGCAGCTTAGCGGTAGCGGGGCCTCAGTTCGAGCAGTACTTC. Variable domain in full (rest from reference TRBV5-1 and TRBJ2-7): KAGVTQTPRYLIKTRGQQVTLSCSPISGHRSVSWYQQTPGQGLQFLFEYFSETQRNKGNFPGRFSGRQFSNSRSEMNVSTLELGDSALYLCASSLAVAGPQFEQYFGPGTRLTVT.

This chain links TRBV21-1 with TRBJ1-5. TRBV21-1 is classified as a pseudogene. This CDR3 comprises 16 residues. The CDR3 coding sequence is TGTGCCAGCAGCAAAGAGGAGTTATATAGCAATCAGCCCCAGCATTTT. This gives the protein CASSKEELYSNQPQHF.

The gene calls are TRBV14 and TRBJ1-1; D uncertain. This CDR3 has 14 residues. CDR1 and CDR2 (germline): SGHDN, FVKESK. The germline V and J ends were trimmed by 1 base and 6 bases, with 12 bases remaining between them. In DNA form, the CDR3 reads TGTGCCAGCAGCCAAGGGGAATTTGTCCCTGAAGCTTTCTTT. Translating gives CASSQGEFVPEAFF.

The V gene is TRBV14, the J gene TRBJ2-1, with D perhaps TRBD2 (5 bases). V gave up 5 bases and J gave up 0 bases, with 11 bases separating them. Germline values: CDR1 SGHDN, CDR2 FVKESK. The CDR3 loop spans 15 amino acids. CDR3 sequence (DNA): TGTGCCAGCAGCGAAAGCGGAAGCTCCTACAATGAGCAGTTCTTC. The encoded protein is CASSESGSSYNEQFF.

The V call is TRBV11-2, the J call TRBJ2-5; 7 bases map to TRBD2. The CDR3 has 17 amino acids. Per germline, CDR1 SGHAT and CDR2 FQNNGV. Unmatched junction bases numbered 16, after V lost 5 bases and J lost 4 bases. The CDR3 reads CASSHPRAGVGGETQYF. The CDR3 DNA reads as TGTGCCAGCAGCCATCCTCGGGCGGGAGTGGGCGGAGAGACCCAGTACTTC.

Only one count was recorded for this clone. The same CDR3 arises from other DNA sequences in this sample as well. The rearrangement links TRBV28 to TRBJ1-1, with unresolved D. The CDR3 has 12 residues. V shed 5 bases and J shed 2 bases, with 6 bases lying between them. Germline V gene lookup returns CDR1 MDHEN and CDR2 SYDVKM. This CDR3 reads CASSEVNTEAFF. The CDR3 DNA reads TGTGCCAGCAGTGAAGTAAACACTGAAGCTTTCTTT.

The rearrangement links TRBV4-3 to TRBJ1-2, with D unclear. Germline CDR1 LGHNA, CDR2 YSLEER. The CDR3 has 14 residues. The V and J ends lost 0 bases and 6 bases respectively, with 11 bases between them. The CDR3 sequence is CASSQDSASHGYTF. CDR3 nucleotides: TGCGCCAGCAGCCAAGATAGCGCCTCGCATGGCTACACCTTC.

The V call is TRBV15, the J call TRBJ1-1; no definite D call. This CDR3 has 15 amino acids. Germline V gene lookup returns CDR1 LNHNV and CDR2 YYDKDF (reference sequence). V shed 4 bases and J shed 5 bases, with 17 bases lying between them. This chain's CDR3 is CATSTKREYGTEAFF. The CDR3 nucleotides are TGTGCCACCAGCACTAAAAGGGAATATGGGACTGAAGCTTTCTTT.

This sequence joins TRBV29-1 and TRBJ2-7; 10 bases agree with TRBD2. Trimming cost V 2 bases and J 4 bases; bases outside gene matches: 14. This CDR3 contains 17 residues. From germline, CDR1 is SQVTM and CDR2 ANQGSEA. CDR3 coding DNA: TGCAGCGTTGAATTACGCGCTAGCGGGAGAGAGGGTTACGAGCAGTACTTC. This codes for CSVELRASGREGYEQYF.

V gene TRBV15 combines with J gene TRBJ2-7; no clear D gene. Germline assignment: CDR1 LNHNV and CDR2 YYDKDF (reference sequence). With 0 bases removed from V and 7 bases from J, the gap between germline ends came to 10 bases. The CDR3 runs to 13 residues. The CDR3 spells CATSRDWVSEQYF. CDR3 sequence (DNA): TGTGCCACCAGCAGAGATTGGGTTTCAGAGCAGTACTTC.

This clone was observed once. The rearrangement joins TRBV6-5 to TRBJ1-1; TRBD1 might be the D (6 bases). Germline CDR1 reads MNHEY; CDR2 reads SVGAGI. The V and J ends lost 7 bases and 6 bases respectively, with 21 bases between them. This CDR3 region has 15 residues. Written as DNA, the CDR3 is TGTGCCAGCACCGTAACCAGGGGATCCGGATCTGAAGCTTTCTTT. It translates to CASTVTRGSGSEAFF.

The chain employs TRBV28 and TRBJ2-7; no clear D gene. Trimming took 6 bases from V and 2 from J, leaving 11 bases between them. The germline CDR1 and CDR2 sequences are MDHEN and SYDVKM. The CDR3 covers 13 residues. The CDR3 loop reads CASRGRPTYEQYF. The DNA of the CDR3 is TGTGCCAGCAGGGGCCGGCCCACCTACGAGCAGTACTTC.

A word on this clone: Distinct nucleotide sequences in the sample also encode this CDR3. The rearrangement joins TRBV9 to TRBJ2-3; D not resolved. V shed 0 bases and J shed 0 bases, with 8 bases lying between them. The germline CDR1 and CDR2 sequences are SGDLS and YYNGEE. The CDR3 has 15 residues. CDR3 sequence reads: CASSVGRASTDTQYF. The CDR3 DNA follows: TGTGCCAGCAGCGTAGGACGGGCTAGCACAGATACGCAGTATTTT.

The chain joins TRBV28 to TRBJ2-7, with TRBD2 matching 10 bases. Unmatched junction bases numbered 7, after V lost 6 bases and J lost 5 bases. CDR3 length: 14 residues. Germline V gives CDR1 MDHEN, CDR2 SYDVKM. CDR3 in amino acids: CASSELAGSNEQYF. As DNA, the CDR3 is TGTGCCAGCAGCGAACTAGCGGGATCCAACGAGCAGTACTTC.

The chain is built from TRBV30 and TRBJ1-5; D gene uncertain. The germline CDR1 and CDR2 sequences are GTSNPN and SVGIG (reference sequence). This CDR3 is built from 15 residues. Trimming shortened V by 5 bases and J by 0 bases, and 14 bases separated the two germline ends. For the CDR3, the DNA is TGTGCCTGGGGTCTTGGGGAGAATAGCAATCAGCCCCAGCATTTT. Protein: CAWGLGENSNQPQHF. The complete variable domain, with remaining parts taken from reference TRBV30 and TRBJ1-5, reads SQTIHQWPATLVQPVGSPLSLECTVEGTSNPNLYWYRQAAGRGLQLLFYSVGIGQISSEVPQNLSASRPQDRQFILSSKKLLLSDSGFYLCAWGLGENSNQPQHFGDGTRLSIL.

The chain carries TRBV14 and TRBJ2-5, with no clear D. Trimming took off 1 base at V and 1 base at J, with 13 bases between the two ends. This CDR3 spans 16 amino acids. CDR1 SGHDN and CDR2 FVKESK come from the germline V gene. The CDR3 nucleotides read TGTGCCAGCAGCCAAGGTCTTCGGAGATTCCAAGAGACCCAGTACTTC. This sequence encodes CASSQGLRRFQETQYF.

In its sample, this clone was seen once. The chain uses TRBV7-2 and TRBJ2-7, with 7 nucleotides matching TRBD2. The CDR3 sequence is 15 residues long. Germline-derived CDR1 and CDR2 are SGHTA and FQGNSA. V dropped 4 bases and J dropped 0; count of bases not matched to a gene: 6. The CDR3 reads CASSWGGGASYEQYF. CDR3 nucleotides: TGTGCCAGCAGCTGGGGGGGAGGGGCCTCCTACGAGCAGTACTTC.

The genes are TRBV28 and TRBJ2-7; D not resolved. Per germline, CDR1 MDHEN and CDR2 SYDVKM. The V and J ends lost 6 bases and 2 bases respectively, with 17 bases between them. This CDR3 contains 15 residues. As DNA, the CDR3 is TGTGCCAGCAGCCGACCCGGGCCCAACCCCTACGAGCAGTACTTC. It yields the protein CASSRPGPNPYEQYF. Combining the CDR3 with reference TRBV28 and TRBJ2-7 gives the whole variable domain DVKVTQSSRYLVKRTGEKVFLECVQDMDHENMFWYRQDPGLGLRLIYFSYDVKMKEKGDIPEGYSVSREKKERFSLILESASTNQTSMYLCASSRPGPNPYEQYFGPGTRLTVT.

The rearrangement joins TRBV4-1 to TRBJ2-7; 9 bases align to TRBD1. Germline V gene sequence: CDR1 MGHRA, CDR2 YSYEKL. J gave up 3 bases and V 1 base, and 13 bases lay outside the gene matches. This CDR3 comprises 18 residues. This chain's CDR3 is CASSQADAPGTGIYEQYF. As DNA, the CDR3 is TGCGCCAGCAGCCAAGCCGACGCCCCCGGGACAGGGATCTACGAGCAGTACTTC.

V and J are TRBV7-9 and TRBJ2-3, with D tentatively TRBD2 (6 bases). Germline V lookup: CDR1 SEHNR, CDR2 FQNEAQ (reference sequence). CDR3 length equals 17 residues. V was shortened by 4 bases and J by 4 bases, with 21 bases between the two germline ends. The CDR3: CASSSSRAGRGADTQYF. CDR3 in DNA: TGTGCCAGCAGCTCATCGAGGGCGGGAAGGGGCGCAGATACGCAGTATTTT.

The chain has TRBV9 and TRBJ1-1, with a possible D match to TRBD1 (5 bases). From germline, CDR1 is SGDLS and CDR2 YYNGEE. V was clipped by 0 bases and J by 1 base, with 10 bases between them. This CDR3 has 15 amino acids. CDR3 DNA: TGTGCCAGCAGCGTAGGCCAGGGTAGGAACACTGAAGCTTTCTTT. Protein sequence: CASSVGQGRNTEAFF.

This clone has just one count. V gene TRBV13 combines with J gene TRBJ2-7; 8 nucleotides line up with TRBD1. Germline V CDR1 and CDR2: PRHDT, FYEKMQ (reference sequence). CDR3 length equals 13 residues. Trimming at V came to 5 bases and at J to 7 bases, leaving 7 bases not matched to a gene. In DNA form, the CDR3 reads TGTGCCAGCAGCCCTCAGGGGGCGGATGAGCAGTACTTC. Protein product: CASSPQGADEQYF.

CDR3 amino acids: CASSSRDYIYEQYF. DNA of the CDR3: TGTGCCAGCAGTTCCCGGGACTATATCTACGAGCAGTACTTC. The chain combines TRBV27 with TRBJ2-7; 7 nucleotides match TRBD2. The germline V gene has CDR1 MNHEY and CDR2 SMNVEV (reference sequence). There are 14 residues in the CDR3. Trimming removed 4 bases from V and 3 bases from J; junction bases left unmatched: 6.

The chain uses TRBV5-8 and TRBJ1-1; D ambiguous. From germline, CDR1 is SGHTS and CDR2 YDEGEE. The V end was cut by 0 bases, the J end by 0 bases, with 6 bases between. The CDR3 runs 14 residues. CDR3 DNA: TGTGCCAGCAGCTTGGGTCCGATGAACACTGAAGCTTTCTTT. It encodes CASSLGPMNTEAFF.

This sequence joins TRBV7-9 and TRBJ2-3, with D uncertain. CDR1 and CDR2 from the germline V gene are SEHNR and FQNEAQ (reference sequence). Deletions cut 4 bases from V and 8 bases from J, with 7 bases between. The CDR3 spans 11 residues. The DNA of the CDR3 is TGTGCCAGCAGCTATTCGGGTACGCAGTATTTT. Translation gives CASSYSGTQYF.

The chain has TRBV9 and TRBJ2-7, with TRBD2 matching over 8 bases. The length of the CDR3 is 15 residues. Trimming cost V 0 bases and J 4 bases; bases outside gene matches: 6. Per germline, CDR1 SGDLS and CDR2 YYNGEE. DNA for the CDR3: TGTGCCAGCAGCGTAGGGACTAGCTCAGGGTACGAGCAGTACTTC. Protein: CASSVGTSSGYEQYF.